The source of this TCR beta chain is a study of early T cells in non-severe SARS-CoV-2 infection. This clonotype has at least ten counts. TCRdb fed the 5' RACE reads into MiXCR, producing one record per CDR3 protein. The data show under 85,000 distinct CDR3 sequences, about an eighth seen once. The CDR3 contains 14 residues. Trimming removed 4 bases from V and 4 bases from J; junction bases left unmatched: 4. CDR1 DFQATT and CDR2 SNEGSKA come from the germline V gene (reference sequence). This chain joins TRBV20-1 and TRBJ2-1; 10 bases line up with TRBD2. The starting material was whole blood, obtained at baseline. This sequence was found in an adult who was a healthcare worker with PCR-confirmed SARS-CoV-2 infection or an uninfected control (not recorded which). The CDR3 sequence: CSAKGTSDYNEQFF. The CDR3 DNA is TGCAGTGCTAAGGGGACTAGCGATTACAATGAGCAGTTCTTC.